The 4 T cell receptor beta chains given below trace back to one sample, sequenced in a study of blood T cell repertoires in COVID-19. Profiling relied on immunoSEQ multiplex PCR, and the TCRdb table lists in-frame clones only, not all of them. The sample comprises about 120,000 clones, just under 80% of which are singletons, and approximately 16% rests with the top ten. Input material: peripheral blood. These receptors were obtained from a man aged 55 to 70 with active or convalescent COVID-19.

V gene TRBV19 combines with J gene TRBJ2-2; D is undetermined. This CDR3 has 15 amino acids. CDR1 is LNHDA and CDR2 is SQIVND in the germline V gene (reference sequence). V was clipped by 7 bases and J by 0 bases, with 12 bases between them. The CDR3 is CASKFVRANTGELFF. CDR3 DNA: TGTGCCAGTAAGTTTGTACGGGCGAACACCGGGGAGCTGTTTTTT.

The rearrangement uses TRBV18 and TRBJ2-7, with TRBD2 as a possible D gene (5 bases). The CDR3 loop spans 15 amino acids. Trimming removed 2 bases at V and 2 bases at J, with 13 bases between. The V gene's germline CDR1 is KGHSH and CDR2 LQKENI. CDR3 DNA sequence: TGTGCCAGCTCACCAGCGGCTAGCCCTCCCTACGAGCAGTACTTC. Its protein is CASSPAASPPYEQYF.

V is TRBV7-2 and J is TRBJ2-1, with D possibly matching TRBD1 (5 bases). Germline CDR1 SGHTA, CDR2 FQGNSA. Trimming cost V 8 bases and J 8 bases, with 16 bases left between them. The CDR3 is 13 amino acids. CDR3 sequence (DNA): TGTGCCAGCGGTAGCAGGGTAACCGATGAGCAGTTCTTC. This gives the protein CASGSRVTDEQFF.

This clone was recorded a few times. The CDR3 is CASSGHYYEQYF. The CDR3 bases are TGCGCCAGCTCGGGACACTACTACGAGCAGTACTTC. This chain links TRBV10-1 with TRBJ2-7; D perhaps matches TRBD1 (6 bases). Trimming removed 8 bases at V and 3 bases at J, with 11 bases between. The length of the CDR3 is 12 residues. Germline lookup yields CDR1 WNHNN and CDR2 SYGVQD (reference sequence).